What follows are 24 T cell receptor beta chains derived from one specimen sequenced in a study of blood T cells in healthy people across ages. Primed by a sample-barcoded 5' primer and a J-beta primer mix, a second PCR proceeded for about 6 to 12 cycles. TCRdb analysed the 5' RACE reads with MiXCR anew, one entry per CDR3 protein. The sample lists approximately 1.5 million distinct CDR3 sequences; 42% were seen once. Sequenced input: blood. Receptor source: a woman aged 18-29 years in good health.

The chain recombines TRBV9 with TRBJ2-1; maybe TRBD2 (5 bases). Germline CDR1 is SGDLS and CDR2 is YYNGEE. Trimming took 0 bases from V and 6 from J, leaving 10 bases between them. This CDR3 is built from 14 residues. The CDR3, as DNA: TGTGCCAGCAGCGTAGTCGTAGGAGGCAATGAGCAGTTCTTC. Translating gives CASSVVVGGNEQFF.

V and J are TRBV20-1 and TRBJ2-3, with D unresolved. CDR1 and CDR2 from the germline V gene are DFQATT and SNEGSKA (reference sequence). CDR3 size: 11 residues. V lost 6 bases and J 2 bases, leaving 6 bases between the germline ends. CDR3 DNA sequence: TGCAGTGCCAGCATCACAGATACGCAGTATTTT. This translates into CSASITDTQYF.

The rearrangement links TRBV7-3 to TRBJ1-4; D is possibly TRBD1 (5 bases). CDR1 and CDR2 from the germline V gene are SGHTA and FQGTGA. Trimming left V 0 bases short and J 10 bases short, with 9 bases between. CDR3 length: 13 residues. The CDR3: CASSLTAGGKLFF. The CDR3 coding sequence is TGTGCCAGCAGCTTAACGGCCGGGGGAAAACTGTTTTTT.

V gene TRBV12-5 combines with J gene TRBJ1-2; 10 bases align to TRBD1. J lost 8 bases, V lost 5 bases, and 11 bases had no gene match. The CDR3 runs 15 residues. Germline V gene lookup returns CDR1 LGHNT and CDR2 FRNRAP. Here the CDR3 reads CASGPLMDRGYGYTF. The CDR3 DNA reads TGTGCTAGTGGTCCCCTAATGGACAGGGGGTACGGCTACACCTTC.

V gene TRBV13 combines with J gene TRBJ2-5; TRBD2 matches at 8 bases. Germline CDR1 reads PRHDT; CDR2 reads FYEKMQ (reference sequence). V dropped 6 bases and J dropped 5; count of bases not matched to a gene: 8. The CDR3 runs to 14 residues. CDR3 in DNA: TGTGCCAGCAGATCAGGACTAGCATGGGAGACCCAGTACTTC. Its protein is CASRSGLAWETQYF.

The genes are TRBV5-1 and TRBJ2-3; D perhaps matches TRBD2 (7 bases). The V end lost 5 bases, the J end lost 2 bases, and 15 bases lay between the germline ends. The CDR3 spans 15 residues. Germline-derived CDR1 and CDR2 are SGHRS and YFSETQ. CDR3 DNA: TGCGCCAGCAGTACCATGGGGGGGGCCACAGATACGCAGTATTTT. Protein sequence: CASSTMGGATDTQYF.

V and J are TRBV2 and TRBJ2-1, with 10 bases that match TRBD1. CDR1 is SNHLY, CDR2 FYNNEI, per germline. The CDR3 covers 16 residues. Trimming at V came to 2 bases and at J to 6 bases, leaving 7 bases not matched to a gene. The CDR3 DNA is TGTGCCAGCAGTGAACAAGGGACAGGGGTCAGCAATGAGCAGTTCTTC. This sequence encodes CASSEQGTGVSNEQFF. The variable domain in full, with the rest retrieved from reference TRBV2 and TRBJ2-1, is EPEVTQTPSHQVTQMGQEVILRCVPISNHLYFYWYRQILGQKVEFLVSFYNNEISEKSEIFDDQFSVERPDGSNFTLKIRSTKLEDSAMYFCASSEQGTGVSNEQFFGPGTRLTVL.

This clonotype showed up just once. The chain has TRBV7-9 and TRBJ2-1, with 9 bases fitting TRBD2. Germline V CDR1 and CDR2: SEHNR, FQNEAQ (reference sequence). This CDR3 spans 15 amino acids. J was trimmed by 9 bases and V by 1 base; bases with no gene match: 7. Here the CDR3 DNA reads TGTGCCAGCAGCTTAGGGGGGCGGGAGGGAAGTGAGCAGTTCTTC. Translated: CASSLGGREGSEQFF.

This chain joins TRBV5-1 and TRBJ2-2; TRBD2 might be the D (6 bases). Germline V gene data show CDR1 as SGHRS and CDR2 as YFSETQ. V lost 4 bases and J 5 bases, leaving 18 bases between the germline ends. This CDR3 region has 16 residues. CDR3 DNA: TGCGCCAGCAGCCCGCCGGAAGCGGGTTATACCGGGGAGCTGTTTTTT. Translating it yields CASSPPEAGYTGELFF.

About this clonotype: The junction and the germline gene differ at one end; a read error may be behind it. The gene calls are TRBV12-3 or TRBV12-4 and TRBJ1-2; D is undetermined. This CDR3 region has 12 residues. The CDR3 DNA sequence: TGTGCCAGCAGGGAGACGGATTATGGCTATACCTTC. Protein sequence: CASRETDYGYTF.

The gene calls are TRBV4-3 and TRBJ1-4; D is unclear. The CDR3 loop spans 16 amino acids. Looked up from germline, CDR1 is LGHNA and CDR2 is YSLEER. V gave up 2 bases and J gave up 7 bases, with 17 bases separating them. In DNA form, the CDR3 reads TGCGCCAGCAGCCAATTGCAGGATTTGTCCGTTGAAAAACTGTTTTTT. Translated, it gives CASSQLQDLSVEKLFF.

This sequence joins TRBV10-3 and TRBJ2-2, with D perhaps being TRBD1 or TRBD2 (5 bases each). Trimming shortened V by 10 bases and J by 0 bases, and 12 bases separated the two germline ends. Germline V gives CDR1 ENHRY, CDR2 SYGVKD. There are 14 residues in the CDR3. For the CDR3, the DNA is TGTGCCACCCGGGACCAAGCGAACACCGGGGAGCTGTTTTTT. It codes for CATRDQANTGELFF.

The V call is TRBV4-1, the J call TRBJ2-7; a weak D match, TRBD1 (6 bases). V dropped 10 bases and J dropped 3 bases, with 10 bases sitting between them. CDR3 length: 11 residues. Germline CDR1 reads MGHRA; CDR2 reads YSYEKL. The CDR3 sequence: CATGQFYEQYF. The CDR3, as DNA: TGCGCCACCGGACAGTTCTACGAGCAGTACTTC.

The chain links TRBV29-1 to TRBJ2-3; D is uncertain. Germline values: CDR1 SQVTM, CDR2 ANQGSEA. CDR3 length: 14 amino acids. The ends were cut back, 5 bases at V and 0 bases at J, with 12 bases in the middle. This CDR3 reads CSVLQASSTDTQYF. CDR3 DNA sequence: TGCAGCGTTCTCCAGGCATCTAGCACAGATACGCAGTATTTT.

The gene calls are TRBV6-5 and TRBJ1-5, with 9 bases aligning to TRBD1. The junction had 2 bases not matched to a gene; V was cut back by 6 bases and J by 5 bases. The CDR3 contains 13 residues. The germline V gene encodes CDR1 MNHEY and CDR2 SVGAGI. DNA of the CDR3: TGTGCCAGCAGAGGGACAGGGTATCAGCCCCAGCATTTT. It encodes CASRGTGYQPQHF.

Comments on this clonotype: A read error may account for a junction end that differs from germline. The J gene is TRBJ2-3, the V gene TRBV20-1; tentatively, D is TRBD1 (6 bases). The CDR3 loop spans 14 amino acids. Germline V gives CDR1 DFQATT, CDR2 SNEGSKA (reference sequence). CDR3 DNA sequence: TGTAGTGCTAGGGCAGGGGTAAGCACAGATACGCAGTATTTT. Its protein product is CSARAGVSTDTQYF.

This clonotype has at least ten counts. The chain links TRBV29-1 to TRBJ2-7; D uncertain. CDR1 is SQVTM and CDR2 is ANQGSEA in the germline V gene. Trimming removed 3 bases from V and 5 bases from J, with 11 bases in between. This CDR3 has 12 amino acids. The CDR3 spells CSVDFGHDEQYF. DNA of the CDR3: TGCAGCGTTGATTTTGGGCACGACGAGCAGTACTTC.

Comment on this clonotype: An end of the junction differs from the germline gene, which may be a read error. For the CDR3, the DNA is TGCAGCGTTGAAGCGGGGTACTCTGGGGTCAACGTCCTGACTTTC. As protein: CSVEAGYSGVNVLTF. V usage is TRBV29-1 and J usage is TRBJ2-6; D might be TRBD2 (5 bases). CDR3 length: 15 residues. Germline V gene sequence: CDR1 SQVTM, CDR2 ANQGSEA.

J is TRBJ2-1 and V is TRBV20-1; tentatively, D is TRBD2 (5 bases). V was pared by 0 bases and J by 6 bases, with 15 bases between. This CDR3 region has 15 residues. The germline gives CDR1 DFQATT, CDR2 SNEGSKA (reference sequence). The CDR3 protein is CSARDPGSAPNEQFF. In DNA, the CDR3 is TGCAGTGCTAGAGATCCTGGTAGCGCCCCCAATGAGCAGTTCTTC.

This sequence joins TRBV29-1 and TRBJ2-5; 8 positions match TRBD2. The CDR3 is 13 residues long. The germline V gene encodes CDR1 SQVTM and CDR2 ANQGSEA. The trim removed 6 bases at V and 5 bases at J, leaving 8 bases unmatched. In nucleotides, the CDR3 is TGCAGCGTCGCCGGGAGGGCCATCGAGACCCAGTACTTC. Translating gives CSVAGRAIETQYF.

There are a few counts of this clonotype. The V and J genes are TRBV29-1 and TRBJ2-5, with TRBD1 matching 10 bases. TRBJ2-7 explains the end of the DNA better; the J call may be wrong. The CDR3 runs to 15 residues. Germline V CDR1 and CDR2: SQVTM, ANQGSEA. The CDR3 loop reads CSVGLKGQGSDEQYF. The CDR3 nucleotides are TGCAGCGTTGGGCTAAAGGGACAGGGGAGCGACGAGCAGTACTTC.

The rearrangement links TRBV5-6 to TRBJ2-5, with TRBD1 matching 8 bases. Unmatched junction bases numbered 8, after V lost 3 bases and J lost 7 bases. The germline V gene encodes CDR1 SGHDT and CDR2 YYEEEE. This CDR3 spans 14 amino acids. The DNA for the CDR3 is TGTGCCAGCAGCTCGGACAGGGCGTTGGGGACCCAGTACTTC. This gives the protein CASSSDRALGTQYF.

This chain connects TRBV15 to TRBJ2-4; TRBD1 is a possible D gene (6 bases). The CDR3 length is 13 residues. The germline V gene has CDR1 LNHNV and CDR2 YYDKDF (reference sequence). V was clipped by 6 bases and J by 6 bases, with 12 bases between them. CDR3: CATRTRGGNIQYF. The DNA of the CDR3 is TGTGCCACCAGAACCCGAGGGGGAAACATTCAGTACTTC.

The chain has TRBV6-6 and TRBJ2-5; tentatively, D is TRBD2 (6 bases). The last part of the DNA fits TRBJ2-1 better; the J call may be wrong. CDR1 and CDR2 (germline): MNHNY, SVGAGI (reference sequence). This CDR3 is built from 16 residues. CDR3 coding DNA: TGTGCCAGCAGTTACTCCCTTGGAGGGGCTGGAGAGACCCAGTTCTTC. Residues: CASSYSLGGAGETQFF.